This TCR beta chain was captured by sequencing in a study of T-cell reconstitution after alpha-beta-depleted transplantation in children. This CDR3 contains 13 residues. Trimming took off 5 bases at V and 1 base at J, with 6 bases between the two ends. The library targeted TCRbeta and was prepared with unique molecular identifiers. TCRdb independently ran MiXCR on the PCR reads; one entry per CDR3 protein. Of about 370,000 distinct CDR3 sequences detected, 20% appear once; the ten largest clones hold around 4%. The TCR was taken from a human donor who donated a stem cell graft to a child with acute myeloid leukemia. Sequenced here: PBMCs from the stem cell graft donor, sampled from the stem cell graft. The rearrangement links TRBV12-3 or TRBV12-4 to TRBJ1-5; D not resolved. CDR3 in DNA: TGTGCCAGCAGTGGGTGGAGCAATCAGCCCCAGCATTTT. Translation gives CASSGWSNQPQHF.